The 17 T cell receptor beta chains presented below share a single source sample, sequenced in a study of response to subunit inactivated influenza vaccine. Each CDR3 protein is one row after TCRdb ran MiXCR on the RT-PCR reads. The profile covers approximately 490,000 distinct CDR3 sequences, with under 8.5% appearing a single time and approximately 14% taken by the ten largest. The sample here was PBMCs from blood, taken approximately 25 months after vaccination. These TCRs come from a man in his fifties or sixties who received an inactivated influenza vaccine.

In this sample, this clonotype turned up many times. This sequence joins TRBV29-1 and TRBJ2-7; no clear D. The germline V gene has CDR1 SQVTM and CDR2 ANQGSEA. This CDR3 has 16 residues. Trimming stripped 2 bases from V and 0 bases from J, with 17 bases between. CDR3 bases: TGCAGCGTTGAAATTCCGGTACACATCAGCTCCTACGAGCAGTACTTC. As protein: CSVEIPVHISSYEQYF.

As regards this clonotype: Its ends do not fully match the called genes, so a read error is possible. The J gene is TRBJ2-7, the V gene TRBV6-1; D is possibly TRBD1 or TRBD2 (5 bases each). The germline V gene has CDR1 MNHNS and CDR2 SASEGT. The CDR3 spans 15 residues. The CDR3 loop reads CASREAGTDSYEQYF. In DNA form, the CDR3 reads TGTGCCAGCCGTGAAGCCGGGACGGACTCCTACGAGCAGTACTTC.

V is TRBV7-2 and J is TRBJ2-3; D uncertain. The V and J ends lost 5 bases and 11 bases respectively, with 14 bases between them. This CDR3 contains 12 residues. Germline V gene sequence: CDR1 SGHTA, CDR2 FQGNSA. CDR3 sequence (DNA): TGTGCCAGCAGCCCCGGCTCCGCCGGGCAGTATTTT. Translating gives CASSPGSAGQYF.

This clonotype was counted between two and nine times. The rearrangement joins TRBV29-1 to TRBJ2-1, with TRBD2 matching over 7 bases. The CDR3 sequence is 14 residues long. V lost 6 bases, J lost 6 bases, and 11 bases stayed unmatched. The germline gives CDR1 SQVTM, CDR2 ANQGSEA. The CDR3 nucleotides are TGCAGCGTCACAAAGCGGGGACCTGTCAATGAGCAGTTCTTC. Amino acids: CSVTKRGPVNEQFF.

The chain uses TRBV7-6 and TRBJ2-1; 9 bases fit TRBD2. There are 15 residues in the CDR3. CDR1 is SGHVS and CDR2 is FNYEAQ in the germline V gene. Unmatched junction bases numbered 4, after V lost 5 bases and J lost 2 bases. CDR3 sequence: CASSQRLAAYNEQFF. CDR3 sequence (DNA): TGTGCCAGCAGCCAGAGACTAGCGGCCTACAATGAGCAGTTCTTC.

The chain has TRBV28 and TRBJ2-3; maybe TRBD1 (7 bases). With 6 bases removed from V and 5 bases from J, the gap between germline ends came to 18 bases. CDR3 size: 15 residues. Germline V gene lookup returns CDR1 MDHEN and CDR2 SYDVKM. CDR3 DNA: TGTGCCAGCAGAAACCGGCCCCAGGGGGGAGATACGCAGTATTTT. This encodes CASRNRPQGGDTQYF.

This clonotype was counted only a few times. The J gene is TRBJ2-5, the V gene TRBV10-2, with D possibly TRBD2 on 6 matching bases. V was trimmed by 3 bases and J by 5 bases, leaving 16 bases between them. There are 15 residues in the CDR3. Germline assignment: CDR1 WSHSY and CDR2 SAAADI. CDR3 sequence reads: CASSDTGVNRETQYF. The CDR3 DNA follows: TGCGCCAGCAGTGATACGGGGGTCAACCGGGAGACCCAGTACTTC.

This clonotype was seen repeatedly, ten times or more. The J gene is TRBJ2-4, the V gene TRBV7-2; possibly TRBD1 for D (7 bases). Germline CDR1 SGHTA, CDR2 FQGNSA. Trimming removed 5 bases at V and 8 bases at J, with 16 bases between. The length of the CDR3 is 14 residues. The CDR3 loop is CASSQTGRKYIQYF. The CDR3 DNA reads TGTGCCAGCAGCCAGACAGGGAGGAAGTACATTCAGTACTTC.

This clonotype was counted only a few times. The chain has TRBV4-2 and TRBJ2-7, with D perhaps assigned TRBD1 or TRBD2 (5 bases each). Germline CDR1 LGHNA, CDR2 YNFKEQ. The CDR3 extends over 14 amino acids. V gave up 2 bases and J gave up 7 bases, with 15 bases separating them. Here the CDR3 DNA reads TGTGCCAGCAGCCAACCAGGGTACACGGGAGAGCAGTACTTC. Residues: CASSQPGYTGEQYF.

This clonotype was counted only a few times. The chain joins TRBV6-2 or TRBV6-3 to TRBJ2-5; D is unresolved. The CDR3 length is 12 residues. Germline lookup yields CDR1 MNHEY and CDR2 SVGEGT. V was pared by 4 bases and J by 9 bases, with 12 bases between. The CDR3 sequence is CASSFPPVPQYF. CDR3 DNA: TGTGCCAGCAGTTTTCCCCCGGTACCCCAGTACTTC.

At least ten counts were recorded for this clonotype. DNA for the CDR3: TGTGCCAGCAGCTTAGTCGGACAAAGGCCTGGGGAGCTGTTTTTT. Protein: CASSLVGQRPGELFF. The J gene is TRBJ2-2, the V gene TRBV7-8, with a weak D call TRBD1 (5 bases). This CDR3 comprises 15 residues. CDR1 and CDR2 (germline): SGHVS, FQNEAQ. Between the trimmed V and J ends, which lost 1 base and 8 bases, there was a span of 14 bases.

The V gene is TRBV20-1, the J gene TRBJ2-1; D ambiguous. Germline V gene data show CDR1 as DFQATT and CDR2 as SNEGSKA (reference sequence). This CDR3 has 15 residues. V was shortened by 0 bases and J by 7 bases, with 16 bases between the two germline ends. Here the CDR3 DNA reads TGCAGTGCTAGAGATCGACCCTCCACGAGGAATGAGCAGTTCTTC. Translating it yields CSARDRPSTRNEQFF.

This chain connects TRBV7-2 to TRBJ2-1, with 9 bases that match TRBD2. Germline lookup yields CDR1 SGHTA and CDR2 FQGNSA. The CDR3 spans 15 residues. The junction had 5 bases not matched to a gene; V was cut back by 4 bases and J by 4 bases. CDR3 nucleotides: TGTGCCAGCAGCTCCGCGGGGGGGCTTTACAATGAGCAGTTCTTC. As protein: CASSSAGGLYNEQFF.

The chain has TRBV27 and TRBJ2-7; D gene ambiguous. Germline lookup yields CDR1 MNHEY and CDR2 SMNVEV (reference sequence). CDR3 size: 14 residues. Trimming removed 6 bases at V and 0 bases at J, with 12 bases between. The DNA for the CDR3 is TGTGCCAGCAGCCGCTATTTAAGCTCCTACGAGCAGTACTTC. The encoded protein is CASSRYLSSYEQYF.

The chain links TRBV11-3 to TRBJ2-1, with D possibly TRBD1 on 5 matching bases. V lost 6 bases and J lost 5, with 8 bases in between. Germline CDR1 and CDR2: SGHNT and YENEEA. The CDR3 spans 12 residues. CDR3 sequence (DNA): TGTGCCAGCAGAGGGGTAAACAATGAGCAGTTCTTC. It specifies CASRGVNNEQFF.

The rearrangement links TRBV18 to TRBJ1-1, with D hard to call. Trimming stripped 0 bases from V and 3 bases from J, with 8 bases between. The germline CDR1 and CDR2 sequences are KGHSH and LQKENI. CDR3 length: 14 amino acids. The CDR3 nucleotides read TGTGCCAGCTCACCACCGTTGCTCGACACTGAAGCTTTCTTT. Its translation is CASSPPLLDTEAFF.

CDR3 residues: CASSEAPTGALDTQYF. The DNA of the CDR3 is TGTGCCAGCAGTGAAGCTCCGACAGGCGCGCTGGATACGCAGTATTTT. V gene TRBV2 combines with J gene TRBJ2-3; perhaps TRBD1 as D (6 bases). V was shortened by 0 bases and J by 6 bases, with 16 bases between the two germline ends. The CDR3 extends over 16 amino acids. Germline V CDR1 and CDR2: SNHLY, FYNNEI. The full variable domain, completed using reference TRBV2 and TRBJ2-3, is EPEVTQTPSHQVTQMGQEVILRCVPISNHLYFYWYRQILGQKVEFLVSFYNNEISEKSEIFDDQFSVERPDGSNFTLKIRSTKLEDSAMYFCASSEAPTGALDTQYFGPGTRLTVL.